This T cell receptor beta chain was sequenced during a study of monozygotic twins with inflammatory bowel disease. TCRdb reworked the 5' RACE reads into one entry per CDR3 protein, no DNA. The sample includes about 150,000 distinct CDR3 sequences. The CDR3 covers 12 residues. CDR1 and CDR2 from the germline V gene are GTSNPN and SVGIG (reference sequence). This receptor was taken from a human donor with ulcerative colitis or Crohn's disease, or a healthy co-twin of an affected twin (not recorded which). The chain recombines TRBV30 with TRBJ2-1; the D call of TRBD2 rests on TCRdb alone, since no DNA is present to check it. Sequencing input: blood. CDR3: CALETSGPLGIF.